These T cell receptor beta chains were read from a single sample in a study of response to subunit inactivated influenza vaccine. TCRdb passed the RT-PCR reads through MiXCR, listing each CDR3 protein once. There are around 470,000 distinct CDR3 sequences in the sample; approximately 7.8% occur only once, and less than 15% lies in the top ten. Material: PBMCs from blood, obtained around 25 months after vaccination. The receptor set was obtained from a man aged 45-69 years who received an inactivated influenza vaccine. The CDR3 runs from the conserved cysteine through the conserved F or W. The order of the fields is V gene, J gene, CDR3 protein.

TRBV20-1	TRBJ2-1	CSARDKGLAGYNEQFF
TRBV3-1	TRBJ2-7	CASGPGLESSEQYF
TRBV6-5	TRBJ2-1	CASSYRSGGAYEQFF
TRBV7-3	TRBJ2-2	CASSTAGQANTGELFF
TRBV7-3	TRBJ2-1	CASSLTGQGPYNEQFF
TRBV20-1	TRBJ2-2	CSASSSGRNTGELFF
TRBV2	TRBJ2-1	CASRGGRQFF
TRBV5-1	TRBJ2-5	CASSLGSSGVETQYF
TRBV4-1	TRBJ2-1	CASSQDSASGGQFF
TRBV5-1	TRBJ2-1	CASSSGLAGGPLNEQFF
TRBV7-9	TRBJ2-1	CATFPAQWDSYNEQFF
TRBV5-6	TRBJ1-2	CASSLPETGYTF
TRBV24-1	TRBJ2-1	CATSDSGTARDNEQFF
TRBV10-2	TRBJ2-7	CASMILGFDEQYF
TRBV6-2/TRBV6-3	TRBJ1-5	CASSRTGKVSNQPQHF
TRBV4-3	TRBJ2-7	CASSQSRSSYEQYF
TRBV12-3/TRBV12-4	TRBJ2-5	CASRSTSGGLLQETQYF
TRBV12-3/TRBV12-4	TRBJ2-3	CASSPRPRGGPGDTQYF
TRBV10-3	TRBJ2-5	CATGSGGEETQYF
TRBV5-1	TRBJ2-1	CASSLGENEQFF
TRBV6-1	TRBJ2-7	CASSLDPQGSYEQYF
TRBV7-9	TRBJ2-3	CASSLIGQGAHTDTQYF
TRBV12-3/TRBV12-4	TRBJ1-1	CASSFNRVNTEAFF
TRBV2	TRBJ2-5	CASTIVPGETQYF
TRBV6-5	TRBJ2-7	CASSYSWTPSSYEQYF
TRBV12-3/TRBV12-4	TRBJ2-2	CASSPGYTGELFF
TRBV11-2	TRBJ1-4	CASSSPGTGNEKLFF
TRBV6-6	TRBJ2-5	CASTEPRGETQYF
TRBV9	TRBJ2-5	CASSVLAGGPGETQYF
TRBV6-5	TRBJ2-3	CASSHRTSGSKDTQYF
TRBV29-1	TRBJ2-7	CSVEDSIPNSYEQYF
TRBV10-3	TRBJ2-3	CAINPAGAGTDTQYF
TRBV6-5	TRBJ2-2	CASIHSNTGELFF
TRBV20-1	TRBJ2-5	CSASVETQYF
TRBV27	TRBJ2-2	CASSLNGVGELFF
TRBV14	TRBJ1-6	CASSQNRNSPLHF
TRBV7-8	TRBJ2-1	CASSLGSQGYNEQFF
TRBV5-1	TRBJ2-3	CASSLAGAGGYTDTQYF
TRBV6-5	TRBJ2-2	CANKRGGTGVTGELFF
TRBV12-3/TRBV12-4	TRBJ2-1	CASSGLAGTYGNEQFF
TRBV7-2	TRBJ1-5	CASSSRTDQPQHF